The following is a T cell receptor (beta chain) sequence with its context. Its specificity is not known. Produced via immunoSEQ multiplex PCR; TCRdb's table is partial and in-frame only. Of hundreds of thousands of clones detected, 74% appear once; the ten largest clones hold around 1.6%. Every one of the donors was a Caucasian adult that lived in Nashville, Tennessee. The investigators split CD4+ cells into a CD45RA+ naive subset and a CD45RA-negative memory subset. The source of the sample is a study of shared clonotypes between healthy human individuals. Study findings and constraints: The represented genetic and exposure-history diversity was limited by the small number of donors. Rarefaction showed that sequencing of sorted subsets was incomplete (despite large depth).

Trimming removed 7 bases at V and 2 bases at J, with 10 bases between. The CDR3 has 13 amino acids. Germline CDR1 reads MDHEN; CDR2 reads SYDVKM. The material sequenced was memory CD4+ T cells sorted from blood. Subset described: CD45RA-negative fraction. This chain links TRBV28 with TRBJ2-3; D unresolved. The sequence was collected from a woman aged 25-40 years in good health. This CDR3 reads CASKPHDTDTQYF. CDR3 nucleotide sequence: TGTGCCAGCAAGCCGCATGACACAGATACGCAGTATTTT.